This TCR beta chain was found in a study of blood T cell repertoires in COVID-19. Background on the study: Acute and convalescent COVID-19 samples came from the United States, Italy and Spain. Nucleic acid was either cDNA or gDNA, and it came from T cells, B-cell-depleted T cells, or PBMCs.

Self-reported history from a screening survey and questionnaire set each donor's cohort. Original methodology: The authors estimated nucleated cell counts from reference gene primer amplification. Measured with immunoSEQ multiplex PCR; TCRdb has only the in-frame clones, and not every one. D and trimming come from the DNA, and the V and J calls and clone size come from that table. The repertoire consists of 200,000 to 300,000 clones, with 88% occurring once and the leading ten covering roughly 1.2%. The CDR3 has 17 amino acids. Losses at the gene ends were 2 bases for V and 5 bases for J; bases not matched to a gene: 6. CDR1 SGHTA and CDR2 FQGTGA come from the germline V gene.

This TCR was recovered from a middle-aged woman with acute COVID-19. The chain couples TRBV7-3 to TRBJ2-2, with 12 bases lining up with TRBD2. Sequenced sample: PBMCs or T cells enriched from blood (not recorded which). The CDR3 loop is CASSLYVTSGSTGELFF. In DNA, the CDR3 is TGTGCCAGCAGCTTATACGTGACTAGCGGGAGTACCGGGGAGCTGTTTTTT.